This T cell receptor beta chain originates from a study of tumor-infiltrating lymphocytes in primary liver carcinoma. Study at large: Spanning 4.2 to 10 cm, the tumors were T1-T3 N0M0. Sample yields, roughly 3.65 to 8 million productive TCRbeta reads, were similar across the tissue types.

With respect to this clonotype: The antigen remains unidentified. At one of its ends the junction is not consistent with the germline gene, which may arise from a read error.

For each extraction, RNA and DNA were obtained together from approximately 20-30 mg of unsorted bulk tissue. The investigators made TCR beta cDNA from roughly 460 ng total RNA, using a constant-region primer. Three nested multiplex PCR rounds, a slightly modified ARM-PCR method, built the TCR beta libraries. The first two PCR rounds used TRBV1-TRBV30 forward primers with a C-beta reverse primer, nine to eleven cycles each. TCRdb processed the multiplex PCR reads anew with MiXCR; each CDR3 protein has one entry. The data show more than 95,000 distinct CDR3 sequences, roughly 80% seen once. Study-level results: Relative to blood, tumors carried a significantly larger fraction of the repertoire in their top 250 clones (p = 0.039).

CDR1 is SQVTM, CDR2 ANQGSEA, per germline. The CDR3 totals 14 residues. The V call is TRBV29-1, the J call TRBJ2-5; 8 bases are shared with TRBD2. Input material: liver tumor tissue from sampling region 3. Subset given: tumor region T3, left-lateral pole. The sequence derives from a middle-aged man with primary liver carcinoma and hepatitis B virus infection. The CDR3 sequence: CCVLRSGSVGTQYF. The CDR3 DNA reads as TGCTGCGTCCTCAGGAGCGGGAGTGTGGGGACCCAGTACTTC.